What follows are 9 T cell receptor beta chains derived from one specimen sequenced in a study of T cell repertoires in cytomegalovirus infection. TCRdb re-called the reads with MiXCR, one entry per CDR3 protein. The sample holds about 200,000 distinct CDR3 sequences, roughly 9% seen once. Sequenced input: PBMCs. These receptors all stem from a human donor in good health (CMV status not recorded). Some clones in this sample may be carry-over from other donors' samples.

The chain links TRBV28 to TRBJ2-7; 12 bases are a match to TRBD2. Germline values: CDR1 MDHEN, CDR2 SYDVKM. V was pared by 5 bases and J by 4 bases, with 9 bases of the junction left unmatched. The CDR3 is 16 residues long. CDR3 sequence reads: CASSTLLAGGRYEQYF. In DNA, the CDR3 is TGTGCCAGCAGTACCTTACTAGCGGGAGGTAGGTACGAGCAGTACTTC.

This chain connects TRBV20-1 to TRBJ2-5; weak D call: TRBD2 (6 bases). V was pared by 5 bases and J by 2 bases, with 12 bases between. This CDR3 region has 13 residues. The germline CDR1 and CDR2 sequences are DFQATT and SNEGSKA (reference sequence). Here the CDR3 DNA reads TGCAGTGCTGGGCTAGCGCTACAAGAGACCCAGTACTTC. Protein product: CSAGLALQETQYF.

At least ten counts were recorded for this clonotype. V usage is TRBV5-1 and J usage is TRBJ2-1; TRBD2 agrees at 7 bases. Germline V CDR1 and CDR2: SGHRS, YFSETQ. V dropped 1 base and J dropped 3; count of bases not matched to a gene: 1. The CDR3 contains 14 residues. The DNA of the CDR3 is TGCGCCAGCAGCTTGTCTAGCGGCTACAATGAGCAGTTCTTC. It specifies CASSLSSGYNEQFF.

This clonotype was counted only a few times. The chain recombines TRBV28 with TRBJ2-7; D possibly matches TRBD1 or TRBD2 (6 bases each). V gave up 2 bases and J gave up 6 bases, with 14 bases separating them. Germline V gene sequence: CDR1 MDHEN, CDR2 SYDVKM. The CDR3 is 14 amino acids. The CDR3 protein is CASSLRQGRSEQYF. CDR3 bases: TGTGCCAGCAGTTTACGGCAGGGGAGGTCCGAGCAGTACTTC. Based on the CDR3 plus reference TRBV28 and TRBJ2-7, the full variable domain is DVKVTQSSRYLVKRTGEKVFLECVQDMDHENMFWYRQDPGLGLRLIYFSYDVKMKEKGDIPEGYSVSREKKERFSLILESASTNQTSMYLCASSLRQGRSEQYFGPGTRLTVT.

At least ten counts were recorded for this clonotype. The rearrangement links TRBV7-2 to TRBJ2-7; D possibly corresponds to TRBD1 (6 bases). The CDR3 has 11 amino acids. Trimming removed 6 bases at V and 3 bases at J, with 6 bases between. From germline, CDR1 is SGHTA and CDR2 FQGNSA. CDR3 sequence reads: CASRQGYEQYF. The CDR3 DNA reads as TGTGCCAGCAGACAGGGCTACGAGCAGTACTTC. Using reference TRBV7-2 and TRBJ2-7 for the parts outside the CDR3, the full variable domain is GAGVSQSPSNKVTEKGKDVELRCDPISGHTALYWYRQSLGQGLEFLIYFQGNSAPDKSGLPSDRFSAERTGGSVSTLTIQRTQQEDSAVYLCASRQGYEQYFGPGTRLTVT.

The chain combines TRBV7-2 with TRBJ1-1; D gene unclear. Germline V gives CDR1 SGHTA, CDR2 FQGNSA. This CDR3 is built from 16 residues. V was pared by 2 bases and J by 0 bases, with 13 bases between. The CDR3 loop reads CASSLMEPYMNTEAFF. The CDR3 bases are TGTGCCAGCAGCTTAATGGAGCCTTATATGAACACTGAAGCTTTCTTT.

This clonotype was observed at least ten times. The V call is TRBV7-2, the J call TRBJ1-3; D unclear. V lost 6 bases and J lost 7, with 10 bases in between. The CDR3 totals 12 residues. CDR1 is SGHTA and CDR2 is FQGNSA in the germline V gene. CDR3 sequence (DNA): TGTGCCAGCAGTGAACCAGTTAACACCATATATTTT. Translation gives CASSEPVNTIYF. The full variable domain, in which reference TRBV7-2 and TRBJ1-3 provide the parts outside the CDR3, is GAGVSQSPSNKVTEKGKDVELRCDPISGHTALYWYRQSLGQGLEFLIYFQGNSAPDKSGLPSDRFSAERTGGSVSTLTIQRTQQEDSAVYLCASSEPVNTIYFGEGSWLTVV.

This clonotype was recorded at least ten times. V usage is TRBV28 and J usage is TRBJ2-3, with 10 bases that match TRBD1. Germline V CDR1 and CDR2: MDHEN, SYDVKM. J gave up 6 bases and V 6 bases, and 9 bases lay outside the gene matches. The CDR3 consists of 15 residues. CDR3 region: CASSQPGQGHDTQYF. In DNA, the CDR3 is TGTGCCAGCAGCCAACCGGGACAGGGGCACGATACGCAGTATTTT.

This clonotype was detected many times. The chain joins TRBV28 to TRBJ1-2; possible D gene TRBD1, 5 bases. This CDR3 comprises 15 residues. Per the germline V gene, CDR1 is MDHEN and CDR2 is SYDVKM. V gave up 4 bases and J gave up 0 bases, with 12 bases separating them. The CDR3 DNA reads as TGTGCCAGCAGTTCCACAGGAGAAGCTAACTATGGCTACACCTTC. It specifies CASSSTGEANYGYTF.